This is a list of T cell receptor beta chains from one sample in a study of T cells after yellow fever vaccination. TCRdb reanalysed the 5' RACE reads using MiXCR and keeps one entry per CDR3 protein. Altogether 300,000 to 350,000 distinct CDR3 sequences are present, 4% being singletons, with the ten largest covering more than 20%. This material consisted of PBMCs, taken 5 days after the yellow fever booster vaccination. These receptors originate from a man between 18 and 29 years old who received the YFV17D yellow fever vaccine. Both conserved end residues are part of each CDR3. D genes are given only for firm matches. Clone size is stated in some rows and not others, as once, few, many or a class when expanded.

V	size	J	D	DNA	CDR3
TRBV7-6	many	TRBJ2-3	TRBD2	TGTGCCAGCAGCCCCCGGACTAGCGGGGTCACAGATACGCAGTATTTT	CASSPRTSGVTDTQYF
TRBV2	few	TRBJ2-5	TRBD2	TGTGCCAGCAGGGGGACTAGCGGGGACCAGGGGACCCAGTACTTC	CASRGTSGDQGTQYF
TRBV29-1	few	TRBJ1-2	TRBD1	TGCAGCGTTGAAATCAGGGGGCTCTTAGGCGGCTACACCTTC	CSVEIRGLLGGYTF
TRBV27	many	TRBJ2-5	NA	TGTGCCAGCAGTCCAAAGTCGGGACAAGAGACCCAGTACTTC	CASSPKSGQETQYF
TRBV20-1	NA	TRBJ1-4	NA	TGCAGTGCCAGAGAAGGGGGTAGGGGGAATGAAAAACTGTTTTTT	CSAREGGRGNEKLFF
TRBV7-9	NA	TRBJ1-3	NA	TGTGCCAGCAGCTTAGCTACAGGGCTCTCCGAAACCATATATTTT	CASSLATGLSETIYF
TRBV20-1	few	TRBJ1-5	NA	TGCAGTGCTAGTCCTGGACAGCCCCAGCATTTT	CSASPGQPQHF
TRBV6-5	many	TRBJ2-2	NA	TGTGCCAGCAGTTACGATAACACCGGGGAGCTGTTTTTT	CASSYDNTGELFF
TRBV5-6	many	TRBJ2-5	NA	TGTGCCAGCAGCTCCGGTAGGCGGAAGACCCAGTACTTC	CASSSGRRKTQYF
TRBV5-1	many	TRBJ2-3	NA	TGCGCCAGCAGACGGGGCACAGATACGCAGTATTTT	CASRRGTDTQYF
TRBV7-2	NA	TRBJ2-3	TRBD2	TGTGCCAGCAGCTCTACTAGCGGGGGGGCGGATACGCAGTATTTT	CASSSTSGGADTQYF
TRBV4-2	many	TRBJ1-2	TRBD1	TGTGCCAGCAGCCGGACAGGGCCCTATGGCTACACCTTC	CASSRTGPYGYTF
TRBV6-2/TRBV6-3	NA	TRBJ1-5	TRBD1	TGTGCCAGCAGTCGACGACAGGGAAGCAATCAGCCCCAGCATTTT	CASSRRQGSNQPQHF
TRBV5-1	few	TRBJ2-1	TRBD2	TGCGCCAGCAGCTTGCCGACTAGCGGGGGGACTCGTGAGCAGTTCTTC	CASSLPTSGGTREQFF
TRBV13	many	TRBJ2-1	NA	TGTGCCAGCAGCTTAGGCCGCGGCCTGGAGCCGGCGGGTGAGCAGTTCTTC	CASSLGRGLEPAGEQFF
TRBV29-1	NA	TRBJ2-7	TRBD1	TGCAGCGTCAGGGGACAGGGGAACTACGAGCAGTACTTC	CSVRGQGNYEQYF
TRBV18	many	TRBJ2-5	NA	TGTGCCAGCTCACCAGATTCAGGGGAGACCCAGTACTTC	CASSPDSGETQYF
TRBV12-3/TRBV12-4	NA	TRBJ2-3	NA	TGTGCCAGCAGTTCCGGGACGATCACAGATACGCAGTATTTT	CASSSGTITDTQYF
TRBV18	few	TRBJ1-6	NA	TGTGCCAGCTCACCGGGGGCGGGGCCGGAGGGACCCCTCCACTTT	CASSPGAGPEGPLHF
TRBV11-1	many	TRBJ2-2	NA	TGTGCCAGCAGCCTCGGCAGGGGAATGGTAAACACCGGGGAGCTGTTTTTT	CASSLGRGMVNTGELFF
TRBV5-1	NA	TRBJ1-5	NA	TGCGCCAGCAGCCCCGGGGACAATCAGCCCCAGCATTTT	CASSPGDNQPQHF
TRBV5-4	NA	TRBJ1-2	NA	TGTGCCAGCGGACGGGAGGACTATGGCTACACCTTC	CASGREDYGYTF
TRBV3-1	many	TRBJ2-3	TRBD2	TGTGCCAGCAGCCAAGGACTAGCCGGAAGCACAGATACGCAGTATTTT	CASSQGLAGSTDTQYF
TRBV4-1	many	TRBJ1-2	NA	TGCGCCAGCAGCCGTAACCCAGGGCCAACTAACTATGGCTACACCTTC	CASSRNPGPTNYGYTF
TRBV27	few	TRBJ2-3	NA	TGTGCCAGCAGTTTTGCGGACTCCCGAAATACGCAGTATTTT	CASSFADSRNTQYF
TRBV12-3/TRBV12-4	NA	TRBJ2-5	TRBD2	TGTGCCAGCAGTTCGCCAGCGGGGGAAGAGACCCAGTACTTC	CASSSPAGEETQYF
TRBV9	many	TRBJ1-4	NA	TGTGCCAGCCGCAAGGACACACGGGGGGAAAAACTGTTTTTT	CASRKDTRGEKLFF
TRBV6-5	few	TRBJ2-1	NA	TGTGCCAGCAGTTACTCGGGGCAGGGAAATGAGCAGTTCTTC	CASSYSGQGNEQFF
TRBV10-3	many	TRBJ2-1	NA	TGTGCCATCAGTGAAAGGGGCACTGAGCAGTTCTTC	CAISERGTEQFF
TRBV14	NA	TRBJ2-7	TRBD1	TGTGCCAGCAGCCCCACCCTGACAGGGTACTACGAGCAGTACTTC	CASSPTLTGYYEQYF
TRBV7-9	NA	TRBJ2-5	NA	TGTGCCAGCAGCTTTCAGCAAGAGACCCAGTACTTC	CASSFQQETQYF
TRBV15	NA	TRBJ1-1	NA	TGTGCCACCAGCGTACAGCCGGGCACTGAAGCTTTCTTT	CATSVQPGTEAFF
TRBV5-1	NA	TRBJ1-6	TRBD1	TGCGCCAGCAGTGTACAGGGGAATTCACCCCTCCACTTT	CASSVQGNSPLHF
TRBV27	few	TRBJ2-3	TRBD1	TGTGCCAGCAGTTTATCGCCACCCTACCCGGGACAGGGGGCGATCGGCACAGATACGCAGTATTTT	CASSLSPPYPGQGAIGTDTQYF
TRBV4-2	many	TRBJ1-6	NA	TGTGCCAGCAGCCAAGCTTGGGGGATTTATTCACCCCTCCACTTT	CASSQAWGIYSPLHF
TRBV29-1	few	TRBJ2-7	NA	TGCAGCGTCGGCGCAAAACAGGGCTCCTACGAGCAGTACTTC	CSVGAKQGSYEQYF
TRBV12-3/TRBV12-4	many	TRBJ2-4	TRBD1	TGTGCCAGCAGGGGGACAGGGGTAGACATTCAGTACTTC	CASRGTGVDIQYF
TRBV5-1	few	TRBJ1-1	NA	TGCGCCAGCAGCTTGTTCGACTACCGGGTCACTGAAGCTTTCTTT	CASSLFDYRVTEAFF
TRBV6-2/TRBV6-3	many	TRBJ2-4	NA	TGTGCCAGCGTCCAGGGCCATGGCAAAAACATTCAGTACTTC	CASVQGHGKNIQYF
TRBV7-9	few	TRBJ2-2	TRBD2	TGTGCCAGCAGGACCGCGGGGGATTTCGGGGAGCTGTTTTTT	CASRTAGDFGELFF
TRBV20-1	many	TRBJ2-7	NA	TGCAGTGCTAGTCTGCAGGGGAACGAGCAGTACTTC	CSASLQGNEQYF
TRBV7-2	NA	TRBJ1-2	NA	TGTGCCAGCAGCGTCGGTCAGGGCGGCGGCTACACCTTC	CASSVGQGGGYTF
TRBV7-9	many	TRBJ1-5	NA	TGTGCCAGCAGCCCTGGCTGGGCGAATCAGCCCCAGCATTTT	CASSPGWANQPQHF
TRBV4-1	NA	TRBJ1-5	NA	TGCGCCAGCAGCCAACAACAGGACTATAGCAATCAGCCCCAGCATTTT	CASSQQQDYSNQPQHF
TRBV6-2/TRBV6-3	few	TRBJ2-5	NA	TGTGCCAGCATTGATAGCCTGGCGCGGGAGACCCAGTACTTC	CASIDSLARETQYF
TRBV7-8	many	TRBJ1-3	NA	TGTGCCAGCAGCATTTTTCAAGGGGGTTTTGCTGGAAACACCATATATTTT	CASSIFQGGFAGNTIYF
TRBV7-9	NA	TRBJ2-7	TRBD1	TGTGCCAGCAGCTACGGGACAGGACTGGACGAGCAGTACTTC	CASSYGTGLDEQYF
TRBV6-5	many	TRBJ2-5	TRBD1	TGTGCCGCCGACCGACAGGGAAGAGGGGAGACCCAGTACTTC	CAADRQGRGETQYF
TRBV20-1	many	TRBJ1-5	NA	TGCAGTGCTAGACCTCGTGGGGGGAGGAGAGTCAATCAGCCCCAGCATTTT	CSARPRGGRRVNQPQHF
TRBV5-1	many	TRBJ2-5	NA	TGCGCCAGCAGCCCGACCCCTGTAGGGCAAGAGACCCAGTACTTC	CASSPTPVGQETQYF
TRBV7-6	many	TRBJ1-3	NA	TGTGCCAGCAGCTTAGGATCCCGCTCTGGAAACACCATATATTTT	CASSLGSRSGNTIYF
TRBV6-2/TRBV6-3	many	TRBJ2-2	NA	TGTGCCAGCAACTGGCCCCGTGGCGGGGAGCTGTTTTTT	CASNWPRGGELFF
TRBV7-2	many	TRBJ2-5	NA	TGTGCCAGCAGACGCCCCGGCCTGCAAGAGACCCAGTACTTC	CASRRPGLQETQYF
TRBV29-1	NA	TRBJ2-7	NA	TGCAGCGTTGTGAGTCCCCAAACCTACGAGCAGTACTTC	CSVVSPQTYEQYF
TRBV27	many	TRBJ2-3	NA	TGTGCCAGCAGTTCGGGGTTTCCCACAGATACGCAGTATTTT	CASSSGFPTDTQYF
TRBV7-6	few	TRBJ2-5	NA	TGTGCCAGCAGCGAAAAGAGACAGATACAAGAGACCCAGTACTTC	CASSEKRQIQETQYF
TRBV6-5	few	TRBJ1-6	NA	TGTGCCAGCAGTTATCCGGGTTCACCCCTCCACTTT	CASSYPGSPLHF